These 12 T cell receptor beta chains share one sample of origin, sequenced in a study of T cell repertoires in cytomegalovirus infection. TCRdb reprocessed the reads via MiXCR and lists one record per CDR3 protein. This sample has more than 150,000 distinct CDR3 sequences, with roughly a fifth found just once. The specimen sequenced was PBMCs. The receptors shown here come from a human donor in good health (CMV status not recorded). Some clones in this sample may be carry-over from other donors' samples.

This clonotype occurred many times. This chain joins TRBV7-2 and TRBJ2-1; TRBD1 is a possible D gene (5 bases). Trimming took off 1 base at V and 1 base at J, with 20 bases between the two ends. The CDR3 sequence is 19 residues long. The germline gives CDR1 SGHTA, CDR2 FQGNSA. The CDR3 bases are TGTGCCAGCAGCTTAGAACACAGGAAAAGGTTAGGGTCCTACAATGAGCAGTTCTTC. Residues: CASSLEHRKRLGSYNEQFF.

The gene calls are TRBV19 and TRBJ1-1; no clear D. CDR1 is LNHDA and CDR2 is SQIVND in the germline V gene (reference sequence). The CDR3 consists of 16 residues. V gave up 5 bases and J gave up 1 base, with 17 bases separating them. In DNA form, the CDR3 reads TGTGCCAGTAGTCCCCGGGTAGAAGGCCCGAACACTGAAGCTTTCTTT. Translated: CASSPRVEGPNTEAFF.

This clonotype was seen many times. The V and J genes are TRBV7-2 and TRBJ1-2; D remains unclear. Trimming took 4 bases from V and 4 from J, leaving 10 bases between them. Germline assignment: CDR1 SGHTA and CDR2 FQGNSA. The CDR3 has 13 amino acids. This chain's CDR3 is CASSSGDSYGYTF. The CDR3 DNA reads as TGTGCCAGCAGCTCCGGGGATAGCTATGGCTACACCTTC. The full variable domain, with the rest looked up from reference TRBV7-2 and TRBJ1-2, is GAGVSQSPSNKVTEKGKDVELRCDPISGHTALYWYRQSLGQGLEFLIYFQGNSAPDKSGLPSDRFSAERTGGSVSTLTIQRTQQEDSAVYLCASSSGDSYGYTFGSGTRLTVV.

The chain combines TRBV28 with TRBJ2-7; 8 nucleotides line up with TRBD1. V lost 5 bases and J lost 7; bases outside the gene matches: 13. The CDR3 extends over 15 amino acids. In germline, CDR1 is MDHEN, CDR2 SYDVKM. Here the CDR3 DNA reads TGTGCCAGCAGTCAATCACCCCAGGGGGCGAGAGAGCAGTACTTC. This gives the protein CASSQSPQGAREQYF.

This clonotype was found a few times. The chain joins TRBV10-1 to TRBJ2-2; 7 bases fit TRBD2. Germline CDR1 WNHNN, CDR2 SYGVQD (reference sequence). V shed 0 bases, J shed 7 bases, and the junction held 8 bases outside the gene matches. The CDR3 length is 16 residues. DNA of the CDR3: TGCGCCAGCAGTGAGTCGAGGCTACAGCGGGGCGGGGAGCTGTTTTTT. It encodes CASSESRLQRGGELFF.

This chain connects TRBV9 to TRBJ1-2; TRBD1 matches at 7 bases. The germline CDR1 and CDR2 sequences are SGDLS and YYNGEE. The J segment lost 7 bases and the V segment lost 3 bases, leaving 3 bases of the junction unmatched. CDR3 size: 12 residues. The CDR3 nucleotides read TGTGCCAGCAGCGGAGACAGGGCTGGCTACACCTTC. Translation gives CASSGDRAGYTF.

The chain is built from TRBV5-1 and TRBJ1-1; no clear D gene. With 4 bases removed from V and 2 bases from J, the gap between germline ends came to 12 bases. CDR1 SGHRS and CDR2 YFSETQ come from the germline V gene. The CDR3 is 14 amino acids. CDR3: CASSPWAANTEAFF. For the CDR3, the DNA is TGCGCCAGCAGCCCATGGGCAGCTAACACTGAAGCTTTCTTT. The complete variable domain, with remaining parts taken from reference TRBV5-1 and TRBJ1-1, reads KAGVTQTPRYLIKTRGQQVTLSCSPISGHRSVSWYQQTPGQGLQFLFEYFSETQRNKGNFPGRFSGRQFSNSRSEMNVSTLELGDSALYLCASSPWAANTEAFFGQGTRLTVV.

The chain employs TRBV7-8 and TRBJ1-1; D gene ambiguous. The length of the CDR3 is 12 residues. The germline V gene encodes CDR1 SGHVS and CDR2 FQNEAQ. The V end was cut by 3 bases, the J end by 5 bases, with 7 bases between. Here the CDR3 reads CASSFTGTEAFF. CDR3 nucleotide sequence: TGTGCCAGCAGCTTTACTGGGACTGAAGCTTTCTTT.

Ten or more counts support this clonotype. J is TRBJ1-2 and V is TRBV7-2; D ambiguous. CDR3 length: 12 amino acids. Trimming took 3 bases from V and 4 from J, leaving 6 bases between them. Germline-derived CDR1 and CDR2 are SGHTA and FQGNSA. CDR3 amino acids: CASSLLGYGYTF. The CDR3 region has the DNA TGTGCCAGCAGCTTGCTGGGCTATGGCTACACCTTC.

The sample holds many counts of this clonotype. The chain carries TRBV7-3 and TRBJ2-2; D uncertain. The germline V and J ends were trimmed by 1 base and 4 bases, with 7 bases remaining between them. The CDR3 is 14 residues long. Per the germline V gene, CDR1 is SGHTA and CDR2 is FQGTGA. The CDR3 loop is CASSLIYGTGELFF. The CDR3 coding sequence is TGTGCCAGCAGCTTAATCTATGGCACCGGGGAGCTGTTTTTT.

This clonotype occurred a few times. This chain links TRBV27 with TRBJ1-1; 9 nucleotides line up with TRBD1. The CDR3 is made up of 13 amino acids. Per germline, CDR1 MNHEY and CDR2 SMNVEV (reference sequence). The trim removed 5 bases at V and 8 bases at J, leaving 6 bases unmatched. CDR3 residues: CASSVTGGREAFF. The CDR3 DNA follows: TGTGCCAGCAGTGTAACAGGGGGCCGGGAAGCTTTCTTT.

The chain joins TRBV6-1 to TRBJ2-2; D gene uncertain. Trimming left V 7 bases short and J 6 bases short, with 6 bases between. Germline-derived CDR1 and CDR2 are MNHNS and SASEGT. The CDR3 extends over 11 amino acids. CDR3 DNA sequence: TGTGCCAGCACTCAAGCCGGGGAGCTGTTTTTT. Translated: CASTQAGELFF.